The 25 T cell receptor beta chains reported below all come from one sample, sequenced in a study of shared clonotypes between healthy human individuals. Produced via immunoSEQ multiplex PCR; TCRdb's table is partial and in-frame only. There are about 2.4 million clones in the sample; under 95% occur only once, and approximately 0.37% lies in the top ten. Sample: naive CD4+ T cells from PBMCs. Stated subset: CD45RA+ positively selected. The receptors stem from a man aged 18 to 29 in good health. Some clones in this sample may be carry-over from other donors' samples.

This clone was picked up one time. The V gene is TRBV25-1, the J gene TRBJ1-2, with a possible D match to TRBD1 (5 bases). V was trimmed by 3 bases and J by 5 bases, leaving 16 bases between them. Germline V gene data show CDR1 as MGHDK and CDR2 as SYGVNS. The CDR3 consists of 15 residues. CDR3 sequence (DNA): TGTGCCAGCAGTGACTCCCCCTCGGGGCTTTATGGCTACACCTTC. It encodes CASSDSPSGLYGYTF.

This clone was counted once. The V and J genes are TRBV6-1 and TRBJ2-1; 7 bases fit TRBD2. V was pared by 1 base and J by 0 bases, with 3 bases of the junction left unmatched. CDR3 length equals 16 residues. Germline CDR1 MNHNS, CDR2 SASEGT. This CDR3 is CASSEGGGSSYNEQFF. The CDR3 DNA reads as TGTGCCAGCAGTGAAGGCGGCGGGAGCTCCTACAATGAGCAGTTCTTC.

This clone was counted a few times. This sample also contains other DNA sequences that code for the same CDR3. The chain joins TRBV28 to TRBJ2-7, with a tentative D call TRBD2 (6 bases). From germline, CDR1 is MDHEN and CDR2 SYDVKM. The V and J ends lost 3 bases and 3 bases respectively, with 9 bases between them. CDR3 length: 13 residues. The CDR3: CASSFPGSYEQYF. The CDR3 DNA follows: TGTGCCAGCAGTTTTCCCGGGAGCTACGAGCAGTACTTC.

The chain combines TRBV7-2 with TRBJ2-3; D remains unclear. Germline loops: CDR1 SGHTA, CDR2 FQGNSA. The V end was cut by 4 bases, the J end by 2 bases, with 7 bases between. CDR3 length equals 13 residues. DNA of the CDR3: TGTGCCAGCAGCTCAAAGGCCACAGATACGCAGTATTTT. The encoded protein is CASSSKATDTQYF.

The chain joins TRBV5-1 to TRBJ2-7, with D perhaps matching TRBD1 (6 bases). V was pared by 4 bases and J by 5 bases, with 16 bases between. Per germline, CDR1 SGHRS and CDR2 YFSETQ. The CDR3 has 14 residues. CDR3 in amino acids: CASSQGHGTDEQYF. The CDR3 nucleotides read TGCGCCAGCAGCCAGGGGCACGGGACGGACGAGCAGTACTTC.

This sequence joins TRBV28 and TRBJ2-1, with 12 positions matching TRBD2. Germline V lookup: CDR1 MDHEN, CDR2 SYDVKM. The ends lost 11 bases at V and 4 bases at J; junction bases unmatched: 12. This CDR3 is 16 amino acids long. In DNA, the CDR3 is TGTGCCCCTGCAGCTAGCGGGAGGGCCAAATACAATGAGCAGTTCTTC. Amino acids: CAPAASGRAKYNEQFF.

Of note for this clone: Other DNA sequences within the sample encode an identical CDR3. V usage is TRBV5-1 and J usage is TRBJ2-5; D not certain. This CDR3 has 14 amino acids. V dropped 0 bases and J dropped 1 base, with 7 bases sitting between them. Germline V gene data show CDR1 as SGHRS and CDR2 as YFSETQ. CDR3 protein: CASSLGSSQETQYF. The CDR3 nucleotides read TGCGCCAGCAGCTTGGGTAGCAGCCAAGAGACCCAGTACTTC.

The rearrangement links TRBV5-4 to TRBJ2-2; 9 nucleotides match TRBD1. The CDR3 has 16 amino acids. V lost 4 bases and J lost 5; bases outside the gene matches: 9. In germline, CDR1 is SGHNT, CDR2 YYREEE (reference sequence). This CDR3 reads CASSPRDRDPTGELFF. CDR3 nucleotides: TGTGCCAGCAGCCCACGGGACAGGGATCCGACCGGGGAGCTGTTTTTT.

Here the CDR3 reads CASSVDSIYGYTF. CDR3 sequence (DNA): TGTGCCAGCAGTGTTGACAGCATCTATGGCTACACCTTC. V is TRBV6-1 and J is TRBJ1-2; maybe TRBD1 (5 bases). This CDR3 has 13 residues. Germline assignment: CDR1 MNHNS and CDR2 SASEGT. The V gene lost 4 bases and the J gene lost 4 bases, with 10 bases spanning the gap.

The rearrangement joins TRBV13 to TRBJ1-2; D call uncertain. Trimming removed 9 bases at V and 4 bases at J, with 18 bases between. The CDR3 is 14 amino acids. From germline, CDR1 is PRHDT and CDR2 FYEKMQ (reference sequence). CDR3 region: CASEGQLTFYGYTF. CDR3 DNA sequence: TGTGCCAGTGAGGGCCAGTTAACCTTCTATGGCTACACCTTC.

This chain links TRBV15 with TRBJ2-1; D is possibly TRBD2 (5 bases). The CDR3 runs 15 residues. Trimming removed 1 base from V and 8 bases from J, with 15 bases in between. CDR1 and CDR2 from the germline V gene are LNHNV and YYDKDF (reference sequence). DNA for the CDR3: TGTGCCACCAGCAGAGTGGTTCTGGACTGGGATGAGCAGTTCTTC. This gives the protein CATSRVVLDWDEQFF.

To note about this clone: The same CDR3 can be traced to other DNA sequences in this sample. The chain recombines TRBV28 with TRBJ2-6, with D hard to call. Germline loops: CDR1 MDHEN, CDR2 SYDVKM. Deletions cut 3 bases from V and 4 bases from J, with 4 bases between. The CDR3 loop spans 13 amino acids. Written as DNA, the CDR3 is TGTGCCAGCAGTTTGGCCGGGGCCAACGTCCTGACTTTC. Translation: CASSLAGANVLTF.

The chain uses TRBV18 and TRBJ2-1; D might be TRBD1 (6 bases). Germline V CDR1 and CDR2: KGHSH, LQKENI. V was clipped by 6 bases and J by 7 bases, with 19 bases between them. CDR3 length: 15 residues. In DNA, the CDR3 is TGTGCCAGCTCTAACCAGGGGTTAACCGCTAATGAGCAGTTCTTC. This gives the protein CASSNQGLTANEQFF.

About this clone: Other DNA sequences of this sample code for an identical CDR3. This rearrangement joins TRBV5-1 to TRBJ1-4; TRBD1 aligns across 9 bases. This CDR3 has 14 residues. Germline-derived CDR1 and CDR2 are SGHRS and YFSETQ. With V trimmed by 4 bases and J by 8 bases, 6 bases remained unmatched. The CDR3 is CASSRTGVGEKLFF. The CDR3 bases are TGCGCCAGCAGCCGGACAGGGGTCGGAGAAAAACTGTTTTTT.

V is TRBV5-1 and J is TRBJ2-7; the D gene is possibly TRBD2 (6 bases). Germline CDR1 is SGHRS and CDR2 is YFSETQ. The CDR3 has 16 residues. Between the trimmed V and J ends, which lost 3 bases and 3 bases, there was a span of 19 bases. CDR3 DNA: TGCGCCAGCAGCTCGAGCGGGTTGGGATTTAGCTACGAGCAGTACTTC. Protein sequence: CASSSSGLGFSYEQYF.

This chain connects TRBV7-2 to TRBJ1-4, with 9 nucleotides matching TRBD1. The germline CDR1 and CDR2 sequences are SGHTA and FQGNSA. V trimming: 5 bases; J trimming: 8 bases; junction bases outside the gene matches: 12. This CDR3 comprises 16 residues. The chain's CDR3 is CASSPYSDRGGEKLFF. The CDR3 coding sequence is TGTGCCAGCAGCCCCTACTCGGACAGGGGAGGCGAAAAACTGTTTTTT. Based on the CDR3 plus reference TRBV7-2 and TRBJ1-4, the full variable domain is GAGVSQSPSNKVTEKGKDVELRCDPISGHTALYWYRQSLGQGLEFLIYFQGNSAPDKSGLPSDRFSAERTGGSVSTLTIQRTQQEDSAVYLCASSPYSDRGGEKLFFGSGTQLSVL.

The CDR3 region is CASSLWGTGGETQYF. CDR3 DNA sequence: TGTGCCAGCAGTTTATGGGGAACAGGGGGGGAGACCCAGTACTTC. V gene TRBV28 combines with J gene TRBJ2-5, with 8 nucleotides matching TRBD1. V trimming: 0 bases; J trimming: 5 bases; junction bases outside the gene matches: 5. This CDR3 has 15 amino acids. Germline V gene data show CDR1 as MDHEN and CDR2 as SYDVKM.

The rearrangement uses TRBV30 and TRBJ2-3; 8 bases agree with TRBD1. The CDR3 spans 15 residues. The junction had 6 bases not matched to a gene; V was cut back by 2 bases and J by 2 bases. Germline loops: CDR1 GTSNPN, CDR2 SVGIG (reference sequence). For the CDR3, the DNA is TGTGCCTGGAGTCTAGGTCAGGGGGCCACAGATACGCAGTATTTT. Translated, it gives CAWSLGQGATDTQYF. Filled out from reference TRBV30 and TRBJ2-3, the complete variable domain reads SQTIHQWPATLVQPVGSPLSLECTVEGTSNPNLYWYRQAAGRGLQLLFYSVGIGQISSEVPQNLSASRPQDRQFILSSKKLLLSDSGFYLCAWSLGQGATDTQYFGPGTRLTVL.

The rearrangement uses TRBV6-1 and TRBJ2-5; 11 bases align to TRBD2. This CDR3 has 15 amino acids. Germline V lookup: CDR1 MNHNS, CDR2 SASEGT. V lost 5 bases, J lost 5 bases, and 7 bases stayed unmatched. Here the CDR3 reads CASSRLAGNRETQYF. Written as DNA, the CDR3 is TGTGCCAGCAGTAGACTAGCGGGAAATAGGGAGACCCAGTACTTC.

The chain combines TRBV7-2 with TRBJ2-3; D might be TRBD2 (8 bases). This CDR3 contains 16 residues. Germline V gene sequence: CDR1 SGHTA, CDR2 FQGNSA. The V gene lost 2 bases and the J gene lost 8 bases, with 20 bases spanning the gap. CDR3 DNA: TGTGCCAGCAGCTTATTTTCTAGCGGGCAGGGGGGTACGCAGTATTTT. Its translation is CASSLFSSGQGGTQYF.

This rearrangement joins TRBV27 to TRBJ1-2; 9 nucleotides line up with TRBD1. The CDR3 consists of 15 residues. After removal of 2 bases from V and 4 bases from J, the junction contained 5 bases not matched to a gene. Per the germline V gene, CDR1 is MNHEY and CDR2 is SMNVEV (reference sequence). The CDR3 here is CASSLNLQGAYGYTF. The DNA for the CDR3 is TGTGCCAGCAGTTTAAATTTACAGGGGGCCTATGGCTACACCTTC.

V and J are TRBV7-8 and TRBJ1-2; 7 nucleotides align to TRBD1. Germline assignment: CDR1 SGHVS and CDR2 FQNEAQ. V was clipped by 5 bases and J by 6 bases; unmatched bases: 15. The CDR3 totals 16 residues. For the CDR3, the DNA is TGTGCCAGCAGCCCAGCCCGGACAGGTTCGTCCCATGGCTACACCTTC. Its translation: CASSPARTGSSHGYTF.

The chain's CDR3 is CASTGGAREDYTF. The CDR3 DNA sequence: TGTGCCAGCACCGGAGGGGCCCGGGAAGACTACACCTTC. The chain joins TRBV28 to TRBJ1-2, with D perhaps matching TRBD1 (5 bases). From germline, CDR1 is MDHEN and CDR2 SYDVKM. The CDR3 is 13 residues long. The V and J ends lost 7 bases and 10 bases respectively, with 19 bases between them.

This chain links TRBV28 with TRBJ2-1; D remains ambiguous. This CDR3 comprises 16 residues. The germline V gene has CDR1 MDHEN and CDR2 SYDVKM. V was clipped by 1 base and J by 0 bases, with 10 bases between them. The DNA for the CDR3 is TGTGCCAGCAGTTTATCACTCCTAAACTCCTACAATGAGCAGTTCTTC. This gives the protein CASSLSLLNSYNEQFF.

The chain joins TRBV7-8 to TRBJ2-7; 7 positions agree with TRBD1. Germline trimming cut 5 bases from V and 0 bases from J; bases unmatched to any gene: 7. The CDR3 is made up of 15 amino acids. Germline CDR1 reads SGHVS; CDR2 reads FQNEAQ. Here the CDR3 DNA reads TGTGCCAGCAGCCACGGACAGGTGAGCTCCTACGAGCAGTACTTC. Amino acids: CASSHGQVSSYEQYF.